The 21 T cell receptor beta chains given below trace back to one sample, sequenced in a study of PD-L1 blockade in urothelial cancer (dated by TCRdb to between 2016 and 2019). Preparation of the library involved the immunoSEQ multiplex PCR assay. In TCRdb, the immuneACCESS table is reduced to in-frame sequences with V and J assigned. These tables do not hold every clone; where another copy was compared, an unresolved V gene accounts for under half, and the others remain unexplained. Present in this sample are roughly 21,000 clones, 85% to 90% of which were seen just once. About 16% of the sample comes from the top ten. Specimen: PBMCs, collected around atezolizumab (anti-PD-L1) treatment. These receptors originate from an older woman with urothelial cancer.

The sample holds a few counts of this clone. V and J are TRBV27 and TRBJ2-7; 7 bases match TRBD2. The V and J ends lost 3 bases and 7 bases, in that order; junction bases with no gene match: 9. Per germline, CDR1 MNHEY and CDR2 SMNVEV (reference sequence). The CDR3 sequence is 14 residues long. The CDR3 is CASSLAGVGGEQYF. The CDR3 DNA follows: TGTGCCAGCAGTTTGGCGGGAGTGGGGGGTGAGCAGTACTTC.

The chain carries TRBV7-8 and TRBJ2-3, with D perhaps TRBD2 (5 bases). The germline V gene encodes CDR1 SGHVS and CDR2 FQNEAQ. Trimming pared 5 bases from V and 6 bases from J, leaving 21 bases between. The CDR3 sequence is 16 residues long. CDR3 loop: CASSTRRTTIPDTQYF. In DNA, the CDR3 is TGTGCCAGCAGCACCCGTCGGACGACTATCCCGGATACGCAGTATTTT.

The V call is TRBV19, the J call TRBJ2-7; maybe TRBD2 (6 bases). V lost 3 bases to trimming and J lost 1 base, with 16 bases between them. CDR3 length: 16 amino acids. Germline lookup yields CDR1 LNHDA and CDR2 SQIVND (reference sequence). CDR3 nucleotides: TGTGCCAGTAGTATCCTGAGGCTAGCGCTATCCTACGAGCAGTACTTC. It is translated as CASSILRLALSYEQYF.

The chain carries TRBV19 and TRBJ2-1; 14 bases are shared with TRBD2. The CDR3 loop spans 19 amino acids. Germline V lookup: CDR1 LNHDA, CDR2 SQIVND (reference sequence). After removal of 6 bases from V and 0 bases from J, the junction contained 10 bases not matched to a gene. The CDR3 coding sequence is TGTGCCAGTAGAAGTCCGGGACTAGCGGGGGCCGGCTCCTACAATGAGCAGTTCTTC. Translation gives CASRSPGLAGAGSYNEQFF.

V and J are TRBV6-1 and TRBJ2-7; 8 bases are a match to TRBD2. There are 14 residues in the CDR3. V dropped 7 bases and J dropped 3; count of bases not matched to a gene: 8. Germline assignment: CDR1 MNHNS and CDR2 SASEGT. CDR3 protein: CASTSGTSIYEQYF. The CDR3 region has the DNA TGTGCCAGCACCTCCGGGACTAGTATCTACGAGCAGTACTTC.

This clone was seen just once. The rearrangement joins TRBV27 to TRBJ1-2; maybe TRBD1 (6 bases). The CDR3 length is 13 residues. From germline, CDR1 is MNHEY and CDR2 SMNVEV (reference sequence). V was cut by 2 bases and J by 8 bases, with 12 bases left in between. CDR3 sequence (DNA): TGTGCCAGCAGTTTAGGGGGGGCTTGGGGCTACACCTTC. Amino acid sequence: CASSLGGAWGYTF.

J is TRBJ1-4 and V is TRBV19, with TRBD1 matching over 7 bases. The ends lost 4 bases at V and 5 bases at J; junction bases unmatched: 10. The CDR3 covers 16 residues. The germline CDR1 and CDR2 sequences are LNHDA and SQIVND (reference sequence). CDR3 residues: CASSTSPTGRNEKLFF. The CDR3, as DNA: TGTGCCAGTAGTACCTCACCGACAGGGAGAAATGAAAAACTGTTTTTT.

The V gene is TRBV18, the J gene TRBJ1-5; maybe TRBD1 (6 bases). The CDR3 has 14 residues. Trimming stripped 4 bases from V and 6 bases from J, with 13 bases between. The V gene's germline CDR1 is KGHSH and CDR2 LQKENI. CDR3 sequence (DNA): TGTGCCAGCTCACTAAACAGGGAAAGTCAGCCCCAGCATTTT. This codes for CASSLNRESQPQHF. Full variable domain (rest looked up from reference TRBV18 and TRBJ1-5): NAGVMQNPRHLVRRRGQEARLRCSPMKGHSHVYWYRQLPEEGLKFMVYLQKENIIDESGMPKERFSAEFPKEGPSILRIQQVVRGDSAAYFCASSLNRESQPQHFGDGTRLSIL.

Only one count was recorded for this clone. CDR3 loop: CASSLAPDIPYEQYF. Written as DNA, the CDR3 is TGCGCCAGCAGCTTGGCCCCGGACATACCCTACGAGCAGTACTTC. The chain is built from TRBV5-1 and TRBJ2-7; D might be TRBD1 (5 bases). CDR1 SGHRS and CDR2 YFSETQ come from the germline V gene. V shed 0 bases and J shed 2 bases, with 12 bases lying between them. The CDR3 is made up of 15 amino acids. Using reference TRBV5-1 and TRBJ2-7 for the parts outside the CDR3, the full variable domain is KAGVTQTPRYLIKTRGQQVTLSCSPISGHRSVSWYQQTPGQGLQFLFEYFSETQRNKGNFPGRFSGRQFSNSRSEMNVSTLELGDSALYLCASSLAPDIPYEQYFGPGTRLTVT.

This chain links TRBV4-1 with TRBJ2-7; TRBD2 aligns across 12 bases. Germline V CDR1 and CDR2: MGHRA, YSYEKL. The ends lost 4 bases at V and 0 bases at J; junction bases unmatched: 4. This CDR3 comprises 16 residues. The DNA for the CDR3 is TGCGCCAGCAGCCTCCAACTAGCGGGGGGCTCCTACGAGCAGTACTTC. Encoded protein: CASSLQLAGGSYEQYF.

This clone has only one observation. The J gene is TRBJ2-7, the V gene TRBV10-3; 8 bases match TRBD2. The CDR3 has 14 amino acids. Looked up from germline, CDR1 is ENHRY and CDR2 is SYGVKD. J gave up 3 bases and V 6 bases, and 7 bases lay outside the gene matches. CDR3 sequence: CAIRSGLGGYEQYF. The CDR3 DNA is TGTGCCATCAGGTCGGGACTAGGGGGCTACGAGCAGTACTTC.

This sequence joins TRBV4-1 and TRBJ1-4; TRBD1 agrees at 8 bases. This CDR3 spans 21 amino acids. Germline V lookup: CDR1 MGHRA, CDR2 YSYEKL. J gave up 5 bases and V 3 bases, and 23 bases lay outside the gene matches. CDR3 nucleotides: TGCGCCAGCAGCCACCGCCTGACCTTGACAGGGGCCAAGGGGTCCAATGAAAAACTGTTTTTT. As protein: CASSHRLTLTGAKGSNEKLFF.

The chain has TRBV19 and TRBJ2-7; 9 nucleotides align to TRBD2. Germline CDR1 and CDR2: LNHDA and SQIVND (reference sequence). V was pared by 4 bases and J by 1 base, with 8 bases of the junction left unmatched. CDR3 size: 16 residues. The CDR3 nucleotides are TGTGCCAGTAGTACCGGGTCGGGACTAGCTTCCTACGAGCAGTACTTC. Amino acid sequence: CASSTGSGLASYEQYF.

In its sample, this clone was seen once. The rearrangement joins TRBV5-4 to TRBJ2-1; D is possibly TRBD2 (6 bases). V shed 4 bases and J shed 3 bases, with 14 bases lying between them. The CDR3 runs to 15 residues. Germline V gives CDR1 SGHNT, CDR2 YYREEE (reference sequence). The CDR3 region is CASSEKGRLYNEQFF. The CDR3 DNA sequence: TGTGCCAGCAGCGAGAAGGGGAGGCTCTACAATGAGCAGTTCTTC. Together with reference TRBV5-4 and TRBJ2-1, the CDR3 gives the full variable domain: ETGVTQSPTHLIKTRGQQVTLRCSSQSGHNTVSWYQQALGQGPQFIFQYYREEENGRGNFPPRFSGLQFPNYSSELNVNALELDDSALYLCASSEKGRLYNEQFFGPGTRLTVL.

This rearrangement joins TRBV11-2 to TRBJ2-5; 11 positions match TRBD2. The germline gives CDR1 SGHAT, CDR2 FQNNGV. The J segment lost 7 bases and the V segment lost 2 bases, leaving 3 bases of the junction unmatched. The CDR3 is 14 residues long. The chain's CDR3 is CASSLPGLAGTQYF. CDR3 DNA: TGTGCCAGCAGCTTACCTGGACTAGCGGGGACCCAGTACTTC.

The CDR3 DNA reads as TGTGCCAGCAGCCCGGACCAGGCGGGCAAACTGTTTTTT. Encoded protein: CASSPDQAGKLFF. The chain recombines TRBV7-2 with TRBJ1-4; D gene unclear. This CDR3 comprises 13 residues. Germline V lookup: CDR1 SGHTA, CDR2 FQGNSA. The V end was cut by 5 bases, the J end by 11 bases, with 15 bases between.

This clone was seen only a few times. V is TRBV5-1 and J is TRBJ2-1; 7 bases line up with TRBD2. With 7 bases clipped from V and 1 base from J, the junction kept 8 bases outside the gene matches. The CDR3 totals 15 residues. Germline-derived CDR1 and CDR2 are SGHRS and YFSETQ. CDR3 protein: CASSYTGLSYNEQFF. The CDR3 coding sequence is TGCGCCAGCTCCTATACGGGACTATCCTACAATGAGCAGTTCTTC.

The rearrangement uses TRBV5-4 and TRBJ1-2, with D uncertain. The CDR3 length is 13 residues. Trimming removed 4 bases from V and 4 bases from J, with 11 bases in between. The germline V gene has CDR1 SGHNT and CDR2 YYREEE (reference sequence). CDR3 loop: CASSIDGFYGYTF. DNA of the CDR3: TGTGCCAGCAGCATTGACGGGTTCTATGGCTACACCTTC.

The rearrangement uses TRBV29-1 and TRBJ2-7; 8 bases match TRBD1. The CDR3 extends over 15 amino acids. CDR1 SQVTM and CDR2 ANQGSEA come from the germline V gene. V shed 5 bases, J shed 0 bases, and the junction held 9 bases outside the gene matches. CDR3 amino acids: CSVQSRDRSSYEQYF. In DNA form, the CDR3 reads TGCAGCGTTCAGTCCCGGGACAGGAGCTCCTACGAGCAGTACTTC.

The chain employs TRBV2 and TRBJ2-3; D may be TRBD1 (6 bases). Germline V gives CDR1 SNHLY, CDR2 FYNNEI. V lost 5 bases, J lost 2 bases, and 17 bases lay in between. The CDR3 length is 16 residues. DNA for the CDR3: TGTGCCAGCAGTATCCGGGGTTGGGGGCCCACAGATACGCAGTATTTT. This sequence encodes CASSIRGWGPTDTQYF.

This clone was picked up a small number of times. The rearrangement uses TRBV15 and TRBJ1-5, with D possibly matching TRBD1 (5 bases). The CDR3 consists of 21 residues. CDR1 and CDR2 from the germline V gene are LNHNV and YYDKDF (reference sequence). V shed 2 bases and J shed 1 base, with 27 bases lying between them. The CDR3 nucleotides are TGTGCCACCAGCAGATTCAGCCGGGGGGTCCGGGGTCCCGCCAGCAATCAGCCCCAGCATTTT. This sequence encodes CATSRFSRGVRGPASNQPQHF. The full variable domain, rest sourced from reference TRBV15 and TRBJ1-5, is DAMVIQNPRYQVTQFGKPVTLSCSQTLNHNVMYWYQQKSSQAPKLLFHYYDKDFNNEADTPDNFQSRRPNTSFCFLDIRSPGLGDTAMYLCATSRFSRGVRGPASNQPQHFGDGTRLSIL.